This record concerns one TCR beta chain sequence. These data come from a study of T cells in Graves' hyperthyroidism and ophthalmopathy. Amplification of TCR beta CDR3 regions used RNA as the template. HTBI primers were the set used in a first-round RT-PCR of the TCR CDR3. TCRdb re-analysed the multiplex PCR reads in MiXCR, keeping a single row per CDR3 protein. The table lists hundreds of thousands of distinct CDR3 sequences, 15% to 20% of them singletons. The V end lost 1 base, the J end lost 10 bases, and 11 bases lay between the germline ends. The CDR3 runs 14 residues. Per germline, CDR1 SGHTA and CDR2 FQGNSA. Uncontrolled infections, other autoimmune diseases, pregnancy or lactation led to exclusion of patients.

The source of this sequence is a woman between 25 and 40 years old with Graves' hyperthyroidism. The rearrangement links TRBV7-2 to TRBJ1-6, with a possible D match to TRBD1 (5 bases). The sequenced sample was blood. CDR3 DNA: TGTGCCAGCAGCTTAGGGGGGTTACGGTCACCCCTCCACTTT. This sequence encodes CASSLGGLRSPLHF.